This TCR beta chain was retrieved from a study of T cells in Graves' hyperthyroidism and ophthalmopathy. General study results and limits: Blood also showed most of the thyroid clonotypes that were expanded above 0.001.

Germline CDR1 MNHNY, CDR2 SVGAGI (reference sequence). V lost 2 bases to trimming and J lost 3 bases, with 8 bases between them. The CDR3 covers 13 residues. Lactation, pregnancy, other autoimmune disease or uncontrolled infection excluded patients. It was RNA transcripts that yielded the amplified TCR beta CDR3 regions. HTBI primers were the set used in a first-round RT-PCR of the TCR CDR3. TCRdb processed the multiplex PCR reads anew with MiXCR; each CDR3 protein has one entry. This table holds approximately 690,000 distinct CDR3 sequences, less than 25% found once. This clonotype was counted a few times. No antigen is known for it.

The gene calls are TRBV6-6 and TRBJ2-7; D remains unclear. The sample was blood. This clonotype was sampled from a man aged 30-40 years with Graves' ophthalmopathy. CDR3: CASSYGENYEQYF. As DNA, the CDR3 is TGTGCCAGCAGTTACGGAGAGAACTACGAGCAGTACTTC.